This T cell receptor (beta chain) was sequenced during a study of CD8 T cells in ankylosing spondylitis. Findings of the study overall: Characteristic of ankylosing spondylitis blood, it appeared, was a TCR beta motif comprising fewer than 10 highly homologous variants. Significant enrichment of disease-linked clones was reported in matched ankylosing spondylitis synovial fluid. In the blood and synovial fluid of reactive arthritis, some motif variants had been previously reported.

CDR1 DFQATT and CDR2 SNEGSKA come from the germline V gene (reference sequence). The CDR3 has 13 amino acids. V shed 3 bases and J shed 4 bases, with 12 bases lying between them. Worth noting for this clonotype: Its antigen is undetermined.

In making TCR beta libraries, quantitative 5'-RACE with molecular barcodes was used. A single record per CDR3 protein comes from TCRdb applying MiXCR to the 5' RACE reads. The sample consists of about 450,000 distinct CDR3 sequences, roughly a quarter of them appearing once. Sample: blood, either unsorted or a sorted T cell fraction (not recorded which). The rearrangement joins TRBV20-1 to TRBJ1-1; perhaps TRBD1 as D (6 bases). The origin of this receptor is a male donor with ankylosing spondylitis. Here the CDR3 DNA reads TGCAGTGCTAGGCTCCGGACAGCCACTGAAGCTTTCTTT. Encoded protein: CSARLRTATEAFF.